The clone carrying this T cell receptor beta chain was seen a handful of times. Its target is not known. This CDR3 is built from 14 residues. Germline CDR1 SGHTA, CDR2 FQGNSA. V lost 7 bases and J lost 2, with 14 bases in between. The authors extracted RNA and reverse transcribed it into cDNA as the sequencing template. Produced via immunoSEQ multiplex PCR; TCRdb's table is partial and in-frame only. Altogether over 100,000 clones are present, 45% to 50% being singletons, with the ten largest covering around a sixth. This record comes from a study of CD8+ T cells in alopecia areata. Study conclusions and caveats: There were also resident alphabeta T cells of normal skin sequenced in scalp samples.

Lesional scalp punch biopsies and peripheral blood were collected from alopecia areata patients. The chain uses TRBV7-2 and TRBJ1-2, with unresolved D. This TCR came from a human donor with alopecia areata. This material consisted of CD8+ T cells sorted from blood, taken at week 0. The CDR3 DNA is TGTGCCAGCACCACCGAGCAGGAGAACTATGGCTACACCTTC. Amino acids: CASTTEQENYGYTF.